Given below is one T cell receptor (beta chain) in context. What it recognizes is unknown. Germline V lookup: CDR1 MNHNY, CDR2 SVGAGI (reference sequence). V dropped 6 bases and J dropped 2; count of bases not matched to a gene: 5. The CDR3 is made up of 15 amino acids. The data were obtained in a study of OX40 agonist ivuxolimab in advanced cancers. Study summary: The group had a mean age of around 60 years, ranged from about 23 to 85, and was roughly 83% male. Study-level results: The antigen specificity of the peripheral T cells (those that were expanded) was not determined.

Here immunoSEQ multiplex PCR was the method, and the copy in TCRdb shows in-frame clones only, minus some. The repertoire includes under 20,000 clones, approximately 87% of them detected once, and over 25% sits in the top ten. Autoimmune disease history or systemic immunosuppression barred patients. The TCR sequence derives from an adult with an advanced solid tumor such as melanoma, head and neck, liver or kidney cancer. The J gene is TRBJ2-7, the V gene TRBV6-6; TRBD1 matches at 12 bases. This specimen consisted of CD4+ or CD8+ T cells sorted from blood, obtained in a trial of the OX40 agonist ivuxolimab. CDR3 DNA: TGTGCCAGCAGCTACCGGGACAGGGGGCCCTACGAGCAGTACTTC. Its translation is CASSYRDRGPYEQYF.